This TCR beta chain was profiled in a study of cytomegalovirus exposure and HLA in healthy donors. Researchers ran the PCR with 60 Vbeta and 13 Jbeta primers. TCRdb keeps only in-frame clones here, not all; method: immunoSEQ multiplex PCR. The repertoire has roughly 140,000 clones, around 78% of them found once; the top ten carry around 2.9%. CDR1 and CDR2 from the germline V gene are MNHNS and SASEGT. The CDR3 has 15 amino acids. V was clipped by 0 bases and J by 3 bases, with 12 bases between them. The sequencing input was PBMCs. This TCR was sampled from a man aged 35 to 55 in good health and CMV-seropositive. This chain connects TRBV6-1 to TRBJ2-7; D is uncertain. CDR3: CASSEAITNVYEQYF. For the CDR3, the DNA is TGTGCCAGCAGTGAAGCCATCACTAACGTCTACGAGCAGTACTTC.